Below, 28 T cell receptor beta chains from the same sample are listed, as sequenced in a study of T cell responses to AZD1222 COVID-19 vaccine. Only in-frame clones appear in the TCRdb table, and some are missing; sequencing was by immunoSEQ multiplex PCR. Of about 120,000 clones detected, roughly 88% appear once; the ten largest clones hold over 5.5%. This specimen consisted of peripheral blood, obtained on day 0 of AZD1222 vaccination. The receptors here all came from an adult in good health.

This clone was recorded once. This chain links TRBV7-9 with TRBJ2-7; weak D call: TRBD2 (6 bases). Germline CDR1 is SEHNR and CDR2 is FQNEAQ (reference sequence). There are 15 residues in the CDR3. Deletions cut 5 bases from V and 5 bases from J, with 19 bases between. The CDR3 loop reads CASSPHIGSGDEQYF. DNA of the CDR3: TGTGCCAGCAGCCCGCATATAGGATCGGGGGACGAGCAGTACTTC. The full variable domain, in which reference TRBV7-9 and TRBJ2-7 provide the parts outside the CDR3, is DTGVSQNPRHKITKRGQNVTFRCDPISEHNRLYWYRQTLGQGPEFLTYFQNEAQLEKSRLLSDRFSAERPKGSFSTLEIQRTEQGDSAMYLCASSPHIGSGDEQYFGPGTRLTVT.

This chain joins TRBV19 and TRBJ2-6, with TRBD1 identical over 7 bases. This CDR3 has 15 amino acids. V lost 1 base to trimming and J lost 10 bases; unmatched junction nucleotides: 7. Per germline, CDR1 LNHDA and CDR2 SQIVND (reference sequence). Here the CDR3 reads CASSIVSGTANVLTF. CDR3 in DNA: TGTGCCAGTAGTATAGTCTCCGGGACAGCGAACGTCCTGACTTTC.

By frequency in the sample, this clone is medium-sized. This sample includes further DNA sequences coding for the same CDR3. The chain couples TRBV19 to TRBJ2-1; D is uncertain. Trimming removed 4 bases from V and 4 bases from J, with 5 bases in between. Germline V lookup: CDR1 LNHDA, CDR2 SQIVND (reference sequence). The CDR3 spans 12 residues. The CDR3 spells CASSNGYNEQFF. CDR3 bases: TGTGCCAGTAGTAACGGGTACAATGAGCAGTTCTTC.

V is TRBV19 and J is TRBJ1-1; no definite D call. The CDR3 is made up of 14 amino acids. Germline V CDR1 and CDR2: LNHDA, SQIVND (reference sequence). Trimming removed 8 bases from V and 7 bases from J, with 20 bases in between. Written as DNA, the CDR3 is TGTGCCAGTTCTCCTCAGTTTGGGCCAAGTGAAGCTTTCTTT. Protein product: CASSPQFGPSEAFF.

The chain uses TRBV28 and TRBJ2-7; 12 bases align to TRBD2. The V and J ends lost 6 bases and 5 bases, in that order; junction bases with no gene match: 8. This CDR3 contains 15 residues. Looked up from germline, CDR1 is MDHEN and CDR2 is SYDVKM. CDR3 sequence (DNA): TGTGCCAGCAGGCCCCCGGGACTAGCGGGCCACGAGCAGTACTTC. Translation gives CASRPPGLAGHEQYF.

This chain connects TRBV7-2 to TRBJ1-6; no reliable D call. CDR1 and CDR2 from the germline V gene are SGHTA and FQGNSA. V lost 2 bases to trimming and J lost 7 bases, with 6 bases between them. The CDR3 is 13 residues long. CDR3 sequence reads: CASSLIENSPLHF. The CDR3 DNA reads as TGTGCCAGCAGCTTAATCGAGAATTCACCCCTCCACTTT.

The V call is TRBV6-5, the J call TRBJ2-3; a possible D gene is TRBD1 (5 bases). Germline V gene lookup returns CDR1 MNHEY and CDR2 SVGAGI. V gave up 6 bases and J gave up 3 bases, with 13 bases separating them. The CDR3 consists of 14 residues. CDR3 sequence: CASSPGQLTDTQYF. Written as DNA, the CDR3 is TGTGCCAGCAGCCCAGGGCAACTAACAGATACGCAGTATTTT.

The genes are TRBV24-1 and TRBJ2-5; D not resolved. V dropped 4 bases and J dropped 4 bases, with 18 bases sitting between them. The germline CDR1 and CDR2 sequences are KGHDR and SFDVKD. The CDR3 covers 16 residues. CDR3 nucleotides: TGTGCCACCAGTGACGCAGCACAATTCCCCAGAGAGACCCAGTACTTC. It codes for CATSDAAQFPRETQYF.

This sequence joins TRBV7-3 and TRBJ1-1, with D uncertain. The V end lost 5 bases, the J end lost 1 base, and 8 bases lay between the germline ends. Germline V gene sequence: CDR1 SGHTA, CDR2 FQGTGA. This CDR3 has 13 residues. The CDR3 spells CASSPSGNTEAFF. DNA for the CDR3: TGTGCCAGCAGCCCATCGGGGAACACTGAAGCTTTCTTT.

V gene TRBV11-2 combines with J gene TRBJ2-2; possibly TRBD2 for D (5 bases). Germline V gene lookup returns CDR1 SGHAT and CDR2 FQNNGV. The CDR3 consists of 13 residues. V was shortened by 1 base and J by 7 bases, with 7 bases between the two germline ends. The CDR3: CASSLGGLGELFF. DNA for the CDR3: TGTGCCAGCAGCTTAGGAGGGCTCGGGGAGCTGTTTTTT.

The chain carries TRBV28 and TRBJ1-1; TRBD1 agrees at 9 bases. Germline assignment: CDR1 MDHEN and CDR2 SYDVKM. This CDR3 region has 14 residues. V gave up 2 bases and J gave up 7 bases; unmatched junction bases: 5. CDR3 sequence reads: CASSLLDRGVEAFF. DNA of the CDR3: TGTGCCAGCAGTTTACTGGACAGGGGCGTTGAAGCTTTCTTT.

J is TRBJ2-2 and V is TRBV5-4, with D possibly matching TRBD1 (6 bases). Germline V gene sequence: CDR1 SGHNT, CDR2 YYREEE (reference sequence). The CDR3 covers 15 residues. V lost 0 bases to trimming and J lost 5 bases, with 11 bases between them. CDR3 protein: CASSLEAGVTGELFF. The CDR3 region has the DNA TGTGCCAGCAGCTTGGAGGCAGGGGTTACCGGGGAGCTGTTTTTT.

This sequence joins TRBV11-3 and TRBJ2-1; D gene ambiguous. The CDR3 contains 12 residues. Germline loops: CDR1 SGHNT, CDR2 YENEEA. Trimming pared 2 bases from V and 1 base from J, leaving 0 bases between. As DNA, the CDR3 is TGTGCCAGCAGCTTATCCTACAATGAGCAGTTCTTC. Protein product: CASSLSYNEQFF.

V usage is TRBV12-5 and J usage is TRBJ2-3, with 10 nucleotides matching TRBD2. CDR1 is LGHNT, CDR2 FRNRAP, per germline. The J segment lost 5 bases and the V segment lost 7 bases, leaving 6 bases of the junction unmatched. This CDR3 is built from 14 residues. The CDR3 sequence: CASAPSGGGDTQYF. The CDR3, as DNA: TGTGCTAGTGCCCCTAGCGGGGGTGGAGATACGCAGTATTTT.

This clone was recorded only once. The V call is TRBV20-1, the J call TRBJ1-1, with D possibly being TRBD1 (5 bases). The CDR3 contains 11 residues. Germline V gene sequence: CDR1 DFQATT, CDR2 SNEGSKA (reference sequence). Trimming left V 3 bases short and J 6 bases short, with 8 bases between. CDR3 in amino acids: CSASWGPEAFF. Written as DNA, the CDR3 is TGCAGTGCTAGTTGGGGACCTGAAGCTTTCTTT.

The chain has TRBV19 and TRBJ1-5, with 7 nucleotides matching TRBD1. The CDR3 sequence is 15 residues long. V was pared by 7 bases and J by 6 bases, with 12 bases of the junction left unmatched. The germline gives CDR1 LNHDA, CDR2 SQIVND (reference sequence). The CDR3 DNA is TGTGCCAGTACTCGACAGGGCGCGGTGGGTCAGCCCCAGCATTTT. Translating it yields CASTRQGAVGQPQHF.

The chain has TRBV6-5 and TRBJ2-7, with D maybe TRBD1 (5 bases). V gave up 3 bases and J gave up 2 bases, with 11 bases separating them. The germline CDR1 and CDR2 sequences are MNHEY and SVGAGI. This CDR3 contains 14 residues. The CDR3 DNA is TGTGCCAGCAGTTATTCAGGGTCCACCTACGAGCAGTACTTC. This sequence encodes CASSYSGSTYEQYF.

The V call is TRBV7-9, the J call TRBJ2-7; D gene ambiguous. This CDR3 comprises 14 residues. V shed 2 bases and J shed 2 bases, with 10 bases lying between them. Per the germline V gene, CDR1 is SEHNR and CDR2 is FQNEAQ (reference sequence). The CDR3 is CASSLSAGAYEQYF. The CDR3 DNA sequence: TGTGCCAGCAGCTTAAGTGCAGGAGCCTACGAGCAGTACTTC.

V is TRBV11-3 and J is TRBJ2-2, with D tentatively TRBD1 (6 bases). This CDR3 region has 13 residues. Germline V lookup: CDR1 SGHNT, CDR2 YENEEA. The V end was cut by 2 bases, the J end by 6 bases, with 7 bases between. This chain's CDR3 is CASSLQGSGELFF. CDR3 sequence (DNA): TGTGCCAGCAGCTTACAGGGGTCCGGGGAGCTGTTTTTT.

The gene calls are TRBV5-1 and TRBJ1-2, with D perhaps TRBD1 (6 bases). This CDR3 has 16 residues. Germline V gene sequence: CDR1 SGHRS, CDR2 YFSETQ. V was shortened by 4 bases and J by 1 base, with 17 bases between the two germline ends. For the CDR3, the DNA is TGCGCCAGCAGCCCGGGGGGCACGGCGGATAACTATGGCTACACCTTC. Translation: CASSPGGTADNYGYTF.

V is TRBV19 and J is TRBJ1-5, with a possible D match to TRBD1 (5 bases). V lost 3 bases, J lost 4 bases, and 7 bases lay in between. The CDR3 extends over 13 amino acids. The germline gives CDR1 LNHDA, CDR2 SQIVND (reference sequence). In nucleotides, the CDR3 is TGTGCCAGTAGTATGACAGAGAATCAGCCCCAGCATTTT. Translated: CASSMTENQPQHF.

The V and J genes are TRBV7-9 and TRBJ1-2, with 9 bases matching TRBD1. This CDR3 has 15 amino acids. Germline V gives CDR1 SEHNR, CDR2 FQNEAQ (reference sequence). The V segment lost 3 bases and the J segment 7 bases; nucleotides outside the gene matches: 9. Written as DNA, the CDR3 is TGTGCCAGCAGCTTTTTTAGACAGGGGGAGCGTGGCTACACCTTC. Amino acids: CASSFFRQGERGYTF.

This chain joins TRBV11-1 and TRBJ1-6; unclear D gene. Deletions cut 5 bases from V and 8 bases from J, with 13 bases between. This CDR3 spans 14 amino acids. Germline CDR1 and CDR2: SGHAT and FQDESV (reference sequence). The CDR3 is CASSLRQVDSPLHF. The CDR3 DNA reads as TGTGCCAGCAGCCTCCGGCAGGTTGATTCACCCCTCCACTTT.

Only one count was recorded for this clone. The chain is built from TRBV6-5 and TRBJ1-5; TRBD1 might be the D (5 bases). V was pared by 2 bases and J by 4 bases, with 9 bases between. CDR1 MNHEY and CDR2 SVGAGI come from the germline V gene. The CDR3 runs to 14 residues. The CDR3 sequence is CASSYGSGNQPQHF. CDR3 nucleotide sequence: TGTGCCAGCAGTTACGGGTCAGGGAATCAGCCCCAGCATTTT.

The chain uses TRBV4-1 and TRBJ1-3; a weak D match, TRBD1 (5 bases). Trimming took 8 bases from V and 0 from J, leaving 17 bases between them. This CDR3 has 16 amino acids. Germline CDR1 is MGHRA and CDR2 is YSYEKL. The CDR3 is CASSNRRDSSGNTIYF. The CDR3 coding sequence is TGCGCCAGCTCGAATCGCAGGGACTCCTCTGGAAACACCATATATTTT.

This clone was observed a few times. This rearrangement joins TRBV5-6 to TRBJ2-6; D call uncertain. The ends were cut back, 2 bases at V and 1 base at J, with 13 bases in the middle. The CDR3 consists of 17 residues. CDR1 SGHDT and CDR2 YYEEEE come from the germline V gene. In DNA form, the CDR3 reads TGTGCCAGCAGCTTTCTCGGCCTGCAATCTGGGGCCAACGTCCTGACTTTC. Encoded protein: CASSFLGLQSGANVLTF.

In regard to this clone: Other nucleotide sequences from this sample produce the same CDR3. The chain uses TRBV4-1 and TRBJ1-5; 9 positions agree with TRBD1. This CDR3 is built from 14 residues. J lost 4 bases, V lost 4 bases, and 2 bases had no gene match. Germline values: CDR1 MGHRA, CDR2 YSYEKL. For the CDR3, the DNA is TGCGCCAGCAGCCCAGACAGGGGGAATCAGCCCCAGCATTTT. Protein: CASSPDRGNQPQHF.

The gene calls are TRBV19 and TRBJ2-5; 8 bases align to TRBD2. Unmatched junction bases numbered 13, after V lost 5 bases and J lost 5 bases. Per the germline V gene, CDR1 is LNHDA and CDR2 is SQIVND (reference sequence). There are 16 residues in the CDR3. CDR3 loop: CASSSARGGRGETQYF. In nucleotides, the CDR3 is TGTGCCAGTAGTTCTGCCCGCGGGGGGCGGGGGGAGACCCAGTACTTC.